The 24 T cell receptor beta chains given below trace back to one sample, sequenced in a study of beta chain features in type 1 diabetes. These receptors have no known antigen. General observations from the study: Moderate yet significant TCRB CDR3 shortening was seen in Type 1 diabetes patients in all four CD4+ subsets.

Expressed TCRB transcripts got sequenced, as all isolated RNA was reverse transcribed. Assay: immunoSEQ multiplex PCR; the TCRdb copy retains only in-frame clones and omits some. Here the sample spans 640,000 or so clones, around 15% being singletons. The sequenced sample was naive CD4+ T cells from blood. The source is a man between 18 and 29 years old with type 1 diabetes.

This sequence joins TRBV30 and TRBJ1-1; D is unresolved. Trimming cost V 2 bases and J 4 bases, with 11 bases left between them. The CDR3 sequence is 13 residues long. Germline V CDR1 and CDR2: GTSNPN, SVGIG (reference sequence). CDR3 protein: CAWSSGFGTEAFF. The DNA of the CDR3 is TGTGCCTGGAGTTCGGGATTTGGCACTGAAGCTTTCTTT.

This clone was detected a few times. The chain carries TRBV29-1 and TRBJ2-2, with 12 bases lining up with TRBD1. The CDR3 length is 17 residues. The V gene's germline CDR1 is SQVTM and CDR2 ANQGSEA. With V trimmed by 7 bases and J by 0 bases, 9 bases remained unmatched. DNA of the CDR3: TGCAGCGGGAGGGCCGGGACAGGGGGCCCGAACACCGGGGAGCTGTTTTTT. Amino acid sequence: CSGRAGTGGPNTGELFF.

Only a few counts were recorded for this clone. V and J are TRBV9 and TRBJ1-1; tentative D call: TRBD1 (5 bases). The CDR3 has 15 amino acids. The ends were cut back, 0 bases at V and 0 bases at J, with 9 bases in the middle. Per germline, CDR1 SGDLS and CDR2 YYNGEE. The CDR3 protein is CASSVAGGLNTEAFF. In nucleotides, the CDR3 is TGTGCCAGCAGCGTAGCCGGGGGTTTGAACACTGAAGCTTTCTTT.

This clone showed up just a few times. This sequence joins TRBV29-1 and TRBJ2-2; TRBD2 matches at 7 bases. Germline CDR1 is SQVTM and CDR2 is ANQGSEA. The CDR3 consists of 14 residues. After removal of 6 bases from V and 4 bases from J, the junction contained 8 bases not matched to a gene. The CDR3 protein is CSVYSTSITGELFF. The DNA for the CDR3 is TGCAGCGTCTACTCGACTAGCATCACCGGGGAGCTGTTTTTT.

This clone was counted only a few times. This chain uses TRBV27 with TRBJ2-3; 15 bases map to TRBD2. This CDR3 has 18 residues. Unmatched junction bases numbered 11, after V lost 8 bases and J lost 2 bases. From germline, CDR1 is MNHEY and CDR2 SMNVEV (reference sequence). This chain's CDR3 is CASPGTSGRKMLTDTQYF. The CDR3 DNA follows: TGTGCCAGCCCCGGGACTAGCGGGAGGAAAATGCTCACAGATACGCAGTATTTT.

The gene calls are TRBV6-5 and TRBJ2-4, with D unresolved. The CDR3 covers 12 residues. The V end lost 6 bases, the J end lost 0 bases, and 3 bases lay between the germline ends. Looked up from germline, CDR1 is MNHEY and CDR2 is SVGAGI. CDR3 DNA sequence: TGTGCCAGCAGCGTAGCCAAAAACATTCAGTACTTC. This encodes CASSVAKNIQYF.

The chain links TRBV27 to TRBJ2-7, with D tentatively TRBD1 (6 bases). This CDR3 spans 16 amino acids. The germline gives CDR1 MNHEY, CDR2 SMNVEV (reference sequence). The V and J ends lost 2 bases and 3 bases respectively, with 17 bases between them. The CDR3 nucleotides are TGTGCCAGCAGTTTAGGGGGCAGGAGGCCCGTCTACGAGCAGTACTTC. The encoded protein is CASSLGGRRPVYEQYF.

This clone has more than one count but fewer than ten. The chain is built from TRBV11-2 and TRBJ2-1; 7 nucleotides line up with TRBD1. V lost 7 bases and J lost 6; bases outside the gene matches: 0. CDR1 and CDR2 (germline): SGHAT, FQNNGV. The CDR3 spans 11 residues. DNA for the CDR3: TGTGCCAGCAACAGGGGCAATGAGCAGTTCTTC. Its translation: CASNRGNEQFF.

This clone was observed a handful of times. The chain joins TRBV29-1 to TRBJ1-2; TRBD1 might be the D (6 bases). Per the germline V gene, CDR1 is SQVTM and CDR2 is ANQGSEA. The CDR3 loop spans 15 amino acids. Trimming pared 1 base from V and 0 bases from J, leaving 12 bases between. The CDR3 bases are TGCAGCGTTGAAGGTGCGGGGGCCTCTAACTATGGCTACACCTTC. This gives the protein CSVEGAGASNYGYTF.

This clone came up a few times. The V gene is TRBV28, the J gene TRBJ1-1, with a weak D call TRBD1 (5 bases). V was pared by 5 bases and J by 1 base, with 11 bases between. Germline CDR1 MDHEN, CDR2 SYDVKM. This CDR3 comprises 14 residues. This chain's CDR3 is CASSQGLENTEAFF. CDR3 bases: TGTGCCAGCAGTCAGGGATTGGAGAACACTGAAGCTTTCTTT.

Details on this clone: This CDR3 fails to terminate in the conserved phenylalanine or tryptophan, so it likely reflects a read error. It is unclear where the CDR3 begins or ends on the DNA, so no DNA is shown, and the CDR3 is as TCRdb lists it. CDR3 amino acids: CASSPRRDRGPGVV. The V and J genes are TRBV18 and TRBJ2-3; the tabulated D call, TRBD1, remains unverified against the DNA. The CDR3 contains 14 residues when both ends are counted. Germline CDR1 is KGHSH and CDR2 is LQKENI.

A few counts support this clone. The chain uses TRBV30 and TRBJ2-2; 13 nucleotides match TRBD2. CDR1 is GTSNPN, CDR2 SVGIG, per germline (reference sequence). This CDR3 region has 21 residues. V gave up 0 bases and J gave up 7 bases; unmatched junction bases: 20. CDR3 in amino acids: CAWSVTGTSGNGPFHIGELFF. The CDR3 DNA is TGTGCCTGGAGTGTAACGGGGACTAGCGGGAATGGGCCGTTCCATATCGGGGAGCTGTTTTTT.

The chain's CDR3 is CASSLVANQPQHF. The CDR3 bases are TGTGCCAGCAGCCTAGTCGCCAATCAGCCCCAGCATTTT. The chain is built from TRBV6-6 and TRBJ1-5, with D hard to call. Germline CDR1 and CDR2: MNHNY and SVGAGI (reference sequence). The ends were cut back, 6 bases at V and 3 bases at J, with 9 bases in the middle. CDR3 size: 13 residues.

This clone was recorded a few times. V usage is TRBV29-1 and J usage is TRBJ2-2; D not resolved. V was shortened by 3 bases and J by 2 bases, with 10 bases between the two germline ends. Per the germline V gene, CDR1 is SQVTM and CDR2 is ANQGSEA. This CDR3 region has 14 residues. CDR3 bases: TGCAGCGTTGAGGCAGACCTAAACACCGGGGAGCTGTTTTTT. Its protein is CSVEADLNTGELFF.

This clone was counted a few times. V is TRBV11-2 and J is TRBJ2-7; TRBD2 aligns across 7 bases. Trimming cost V 3 bases and J 7 bases; bases outside gene matches: 9. The germline V gene encodes CDR1 SGHAT and CDR2 FQNNGV. The CDR3 runs to 14 residues. This chain's CDR3 is CASSFSQAGQEQYF. CDR3 DNA: TGTGCCAGCAGCTTTTCCCAAGCGGGGCAAGAGCAGTACTTC.

This chain's CDR3 is CASSFMASGNEQYF. DNA of the CDR3: TGTGCCAGCAGTTTCATGGCGTCAGGGAACGAGCAGTACTTC. The chain recombines TRBV28 with TRBJ2-7; D might be TRBD1 (5 bases). This CDR3 comprises 14 residues. V was shortened by 3 bases and J by 5 bases, with 14 bases between the two germline ends. CDR1 and CDR2 (germline): MDHEN, SYDVKM.

This clone was detected a few times. V and J are TRBV25-1 and TRBJ2-1; TRBD2 matches 14 bases. The V gene end was trimmed by 4 bases and the J gene end by 10 bases; junction bases not matched to a gene: 9. This CDR3 has 16 residues. Germline V CDR1 and CDR2: MGHDK, SYGVNS. CDR3 DNA sequence: TGTGCCAGCAGTGTCTCCGGGACTAGCGGGAGTAGCGAGCAGTTCTTC. Protein sequence: CASSVSGTSGSSEQFF.

The chain carries TRBV5-1 and TRBJ1-2, with TRBD1 matching 8 bases. The CDR3 has 15 amino acids. The junction had 9 bases not matched to a gene; V was cut back by 2 bases and J by 6 bases. Looked up from germline, CDR1 is SGHRS and CDR2 is YFSETQ. The CDR3 DNA reads TGCGCCAGCAGCTTCGGACAGGGTAGGATGGATGGCTACACCTTC. This sequence encodes CASSFGQGRMDGYTF.

This clone appeared a few times. The chain is built from TRBV19 and TRBJ1-5; D is ambiguous. V was clipped by 2 bases and J by 6 bases, with 5 bases between them. The CDR3 runs 12 residues. Germline CDR1 reads LNHDA; CDR2 reads SQIVND (reference sequence). Here the CDR3 reads CASSIYGQPQHF. The CDR3 nucleotides read TGTGCCAGTAGTATATATGGTCAGCCCCAGCATTTT.

This clone has just one count. The V call is TRBV5-1, the J call TRBJ2-7; tentatively, D is TRBD2 (5 bases). Germline CDR1 SGHRS, CDR2 YFSETQ. V was cut by 7 bases and J by 2 bases, with 19 bases left in between. The length of the CDR3 is 15 residues. This CDR3 reads CASQTQPLGTYEQYF. The CDR3 region has the DNA TGCGCCAGCCAGACGCAACCACTAGGTACCTACGAGCAGTACTTC.

This clone was observed a few times. The V call is TRBV7-2, the J call TRBJ2-7; D may correspond to TRBD1 or TRBD2 (5 bases each). V lost 5 bases, J lost 7 bases, and 21 bases lay in between. This CDR3 comprises 15 residues. The germline gives CDR1 SGHTA, CDR2 FQGNSA. The CDR3 region has the DNA TGTGCCAGCAGCCCATCCCAACGGGGCAAGGGGGAGCAGTACTTC. Its protein product is CASSPSQRGKGEQYF.

The chain employs TRBV11-2 and TRBJ2-3; 12 bases map to TRBD2. Germline CDR1 reads SGHAT; CDR2 reads FQNNGV. V lost 5 bases, J lost 3 bases, and 6 bases stayed unmatched. This CDR3 has 16 amino acids. The CDR3 coding sequence is TGTGCCAGCAGCGAGCCCCTAGCGGGAGGGACAGATACGCAGTATTTT. Translation: CASSEPLAGGTDTQYF.

This clone turned up a few times. The chain couples TRBV7-9 to TRBJ2-7; 7 nucleotides line up with TRBD1. The CDR3 is 16 residues long. The germline V gene has CDR1 SEHNR and CDR2 FQNEAQ (reference sequence). V lost 7 bases to trimming and J lost 0 bases; unmatched junction nucleotides: 12. The CDR3 DNA is TGTGCCAGCATCTCACGACTGGGGGACAGCTCCTACGAGCAGTACTTC. It codes for CASISRLGDSSYEQYF.

This chain uses TRBV7-9 with TRBJ2-7; TRBD1 matches at 8 bases. J gave up 2 bases and V 6 bases, and 9 bases lay outside the gene matches. CDR1 is SEHNR and CDR2 is FQNEAQ in the germline V gene (reference sequence). The CDR3 is 15 residues long. The CDR3 DNA reads TGTGCCAGCAGTTCCACAGGGGGATCAACCTACGAGCAGTACTTC. Its protein is CASSSTGGSTYEQYF.